This TCR beta chain came from a study of human T cells and chemical hapten exposure. Looking at the study overall: Small pooled library volume differences chiefly drove per-sample TCR yield variation.

It was from unfractionated whole blood that total RNA was extracted. This clonotype has more than one count but fewer than ten. As yet, its antigen is unknown. As the library was built, unique molecular identifiers were attached to individual cDNA molecules. In the original workflow: Between roughly 23,224 and 700,000 TCRs appeared in each sample, and the median stood at around 92,000. TCRdb re-called the 5' RACE reads with MiXCR, one entry per CDR3 protein. The V and J calls shown here were made by TCRdb, not taken from the authors' results. The data show roughly 120,000 distinct CDR3 sequences, approximately 20% seen once. Study-level points and caveats: DPC sensitization did not alter TCRs above 1 in 1000 frequency.

Germline V gene data show CDR1 as SEHNR and CDR2 as FQNEAQ (reference sequence). The CDR3 consists of 15 residues. V was clipped by 4 bases and J by 4 bases; unmatched bases: 2. The rearrangement uses TRBV7-9 and TRBJ2-2, with 11 bases lining up with TRBD2. The TCR was taken from a human donor in good health. The CDR3 DNA reads as TGTGCCAGCAGCTACGGACTAGCGGGCACCGGGGAGCTGTTTTTT. Translating it yields CASSYGLAGTGELFF.